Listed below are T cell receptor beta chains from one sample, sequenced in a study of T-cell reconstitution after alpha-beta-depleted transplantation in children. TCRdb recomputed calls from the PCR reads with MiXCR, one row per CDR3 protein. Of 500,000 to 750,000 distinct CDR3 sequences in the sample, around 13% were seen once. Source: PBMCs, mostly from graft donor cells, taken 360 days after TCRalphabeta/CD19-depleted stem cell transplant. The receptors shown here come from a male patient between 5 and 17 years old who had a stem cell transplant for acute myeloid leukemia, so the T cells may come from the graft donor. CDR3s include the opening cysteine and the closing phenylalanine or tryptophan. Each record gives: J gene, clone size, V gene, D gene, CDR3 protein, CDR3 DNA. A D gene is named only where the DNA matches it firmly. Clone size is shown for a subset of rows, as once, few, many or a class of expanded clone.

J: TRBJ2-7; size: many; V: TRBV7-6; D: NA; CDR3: CASSNNRFEQYF; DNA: TGTGCCAGCAGCAACAACCGGTTCGAGCAGTACTTC
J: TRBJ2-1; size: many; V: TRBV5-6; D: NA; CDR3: CASSLAYQGPNEQFF; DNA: TGTGCCAGCAGCTTGGCGTACCAGGGGCCTAATGAGCAGTTCTTC
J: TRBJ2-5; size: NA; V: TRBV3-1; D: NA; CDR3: CASSQGLETQYF; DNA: TGTGCCAGCAGCCAAGGGCTCGAGACCCAGTACTTC
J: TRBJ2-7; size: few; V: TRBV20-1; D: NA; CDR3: CSARERVGSYEQYF; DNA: TGCAGTGCTAGAGAACGGGTCGGCTCCTACGAGCAGTACTTC
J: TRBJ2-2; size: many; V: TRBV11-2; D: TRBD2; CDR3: CASSLVPGGRTGELFF; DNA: TGTGCCAGCAGCTTAGTTCCGGGAGGGCGCACCGGGGAGCTGTTTTTT
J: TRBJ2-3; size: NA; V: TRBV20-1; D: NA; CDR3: CSAREDSTDTQYF; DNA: TGCAGTGCTAGAGAGGATAGCACAGATACGCAGTATTTT
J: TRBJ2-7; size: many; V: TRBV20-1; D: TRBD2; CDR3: CSARDLERTSGSYEQYF; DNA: TGCAGTGCTAGAGATCTCGAGAGGACTAGCGGCTCCTACGAGCAGTACTTC
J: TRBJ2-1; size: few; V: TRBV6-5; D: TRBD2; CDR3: CASSYLGTSANEQFF; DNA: TGTGCCAGCAGTTACCTCGGGACTAGCGCGAATGAGCAGTTCTTC
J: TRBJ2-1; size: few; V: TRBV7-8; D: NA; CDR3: CASSLDTGRGYNEQFF; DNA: TGTGCCAGCAGCTTAGATACCGGGAGAGGATACAATGAGCAGTTCTTC
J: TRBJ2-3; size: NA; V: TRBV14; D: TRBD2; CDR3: CASSQPGLVSDTQYF; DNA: TGTGCCAGCAGCCAACCGGGACTAGTATCAGATACGCAGTATTTT
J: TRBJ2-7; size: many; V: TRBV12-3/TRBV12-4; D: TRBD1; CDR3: CASKPTGTGSYEQYF; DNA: TGTGCCAGCAAACCCACCGGGACAGGCTCCTACGAGCAGTACTTC
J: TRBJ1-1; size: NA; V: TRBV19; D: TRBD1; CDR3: CATIDRGGSTEAFF; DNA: TGTGCCACCATCGACAGGGGAGGGTCCACTGAAGCTTTCTTT
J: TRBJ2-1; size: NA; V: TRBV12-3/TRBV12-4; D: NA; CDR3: CASSLWGPNEQFF; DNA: TGTGCCAGCAGTTTATGGGGGCCCAATGAGCAGTTCTTC
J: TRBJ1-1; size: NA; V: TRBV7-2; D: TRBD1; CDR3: CASSARTGVNTEAFF; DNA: TGTGCCAGCAGCGCCCGGACAGGCGTGAACACTGAAGCTTTCTTT
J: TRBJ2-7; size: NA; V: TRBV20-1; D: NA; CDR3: CSARDPSSYEQYF; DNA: TGCAGTGCTAGAGACCCTAGCTCCTACGAGCAGTACTTC
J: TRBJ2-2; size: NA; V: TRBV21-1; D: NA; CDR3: CASSNGRREGPTGELFF; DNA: TGTGCCAGCAGCAACGGAAGGCGGGAGGGCCCGACCGGGGAGCTGTTTTTT
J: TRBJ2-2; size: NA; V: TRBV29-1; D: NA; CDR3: CSVETGLNTGELFF; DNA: TGCAGCGTTGAGACAGGTTTAAACACCGGGGAGCTGTTTTTT
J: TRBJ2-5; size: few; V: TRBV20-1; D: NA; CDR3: CSAVEGRLETQYF; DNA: TGCAGTGCTGTGGAGGGGCGGCTGGAGACCCAGTACTTC
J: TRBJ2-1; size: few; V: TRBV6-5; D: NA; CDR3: CASSYRTFAEQFF; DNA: TGTGCCAGCAGTTACCGGACTTTTGCTGAGCAGTTCTTC
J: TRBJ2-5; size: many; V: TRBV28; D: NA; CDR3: CASSLWSVGETQYF; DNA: TGTGCCAGCAGTTTATGGAGCGTTGGGGAGACCCAGTACTTC
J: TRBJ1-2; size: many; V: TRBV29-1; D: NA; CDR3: CSSAAGEKDYGYTF; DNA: TGCAGCTCTGCGGCAGGAGAAAAGGACTATGGCTACACCTTC
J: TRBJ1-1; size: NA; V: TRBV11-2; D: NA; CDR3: CASSLDRAGRGNTEAFF; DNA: TGTGCCAGCAGCTTAGATCGGGCAGGGCGCGGGAACACTGAAGCTTTCTTT
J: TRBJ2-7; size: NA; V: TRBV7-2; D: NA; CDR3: CASSFSTLLYEQYF; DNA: TGTGCCAGCAGCTTTTCTACGCTTCTCTACGAGCAGTACTTC
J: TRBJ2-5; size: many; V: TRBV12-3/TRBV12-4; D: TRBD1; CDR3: CASSLARGTGQETQYF; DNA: TGTGCCAGCAGTTTAGCGAGAGGGACAGGTCAAGAGACCCAGTACTTC
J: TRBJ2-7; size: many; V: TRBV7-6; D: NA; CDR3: CASSLGQGGSYEQYF; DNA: TGTGCCAGCAGCTTAGGTCAGGGGGGCTCCTACGAGCAGTACTTC
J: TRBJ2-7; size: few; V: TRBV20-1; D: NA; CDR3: CSARDLGEHGQYF; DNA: TGCAGTGCTAGAGATCTCGGGGAGCACGGGCAGTACTTC
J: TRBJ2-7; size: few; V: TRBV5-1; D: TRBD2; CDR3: CASSPRPGGTRAYEQYF; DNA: TGCGCCAGCAGCCCGAGACCCGGAGGGACTAGAGCCTACGAGCAGTACTTC
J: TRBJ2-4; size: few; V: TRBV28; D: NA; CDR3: CASSFSQESLAKNIQYF; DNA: TGTGCCAGCAGTTTCTCACAGGAGAGCCTAGCCAAAAACATTCAGTACTTC
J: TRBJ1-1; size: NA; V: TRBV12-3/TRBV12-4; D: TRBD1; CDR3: CASSSDRVGLEAFF; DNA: TGTGCCAGCAGTTCGGACAGGGTGGGCCTTGAAGCTTTCTTT
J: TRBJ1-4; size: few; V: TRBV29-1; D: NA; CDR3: CSVAGGPGEKLFF; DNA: TGCAGCGTTGCGGGGGGGCCCGGTGAAAAACTGTTTTTT
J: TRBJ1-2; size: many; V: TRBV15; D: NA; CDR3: CATSRTVLQGINYGYTF; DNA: TGTGCCACCAGCAGAACGGTACTCCAGGGTATCAACTATGGCTACACCTTC
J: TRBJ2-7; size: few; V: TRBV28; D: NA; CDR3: CATGELLIEQYF; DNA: TGTGCCACCGGAGAGCTACTAATCGAGCAGTACTTC
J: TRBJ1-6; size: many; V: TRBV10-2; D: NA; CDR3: CASSESSGASPLHF; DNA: TGCGCCAGCAGTGAGTCGTCAGGGGCCTCACCCCTCCACTTT
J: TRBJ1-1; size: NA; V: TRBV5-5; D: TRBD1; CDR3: CASSGRTGGADTEAFF; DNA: TGTGCCAGCAGCGGACGGACAGGGGGCGCGGACACTGAAGCTTTCTTT
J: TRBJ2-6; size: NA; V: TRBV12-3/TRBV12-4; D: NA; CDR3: CASSFEGSISGANVLTF; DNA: TGTGCCAGCAGTTTTGAGGGTTCGATCTCTGGGGCCAACGTCCTGACTTTC
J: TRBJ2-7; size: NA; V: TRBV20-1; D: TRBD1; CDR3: CSASMPRGQAYEQYF; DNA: TGCAGTGCTAGTATGCCCCGGGGACAGGCCTACGAGCAGTACTTC
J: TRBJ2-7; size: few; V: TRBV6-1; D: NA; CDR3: CASSADNLSYEQYF; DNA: TGTGCCAGCAGCGCGGACAACCTCTCCTACGAGCAGTACTTC
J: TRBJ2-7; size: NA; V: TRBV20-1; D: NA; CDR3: CSASFSAMGYEQYF; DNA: TGCAGTGCTAGTTTTTCGGCCATGGGTTACGAGCAGTACTTC
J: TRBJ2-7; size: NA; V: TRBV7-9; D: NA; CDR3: CASSLKRGENYEQYF; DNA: TGTGCCAGCAGCCTAAAGAGGGGTGAAAACTACGAGCAGTACTTC
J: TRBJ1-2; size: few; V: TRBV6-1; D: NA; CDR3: CASRTIQGSDGYTF; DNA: TGTGCCAGCAGAACTATTCAGGGAAGTGATGGCTACACCTTC
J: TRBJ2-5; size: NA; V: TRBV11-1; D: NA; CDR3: CASSLRRTETQYF; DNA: TGTGCCAGCAGCTTAAGACGGACGGAGACCCAGTACTTC
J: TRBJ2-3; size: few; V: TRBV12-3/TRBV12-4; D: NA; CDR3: CASSLNSGPESTDTQYF; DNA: TGTGCCAGCAGTTTAAACTCCGGGCCCGAATCCACAGATACGCAGTATTTT
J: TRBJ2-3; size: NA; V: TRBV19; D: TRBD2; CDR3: CASSIRLAGGPWSDTQYF; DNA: TGTGCCAGTAGTATACGACTAGCGGGAGGGCCGTGGTCAGATACGCAGTATTTT
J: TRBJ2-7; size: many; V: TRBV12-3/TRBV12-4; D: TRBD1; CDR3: CASSLGDRIYEQYF; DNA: TGTGCCAGCAGTTTAGGGGACAGGATCTACGAGCAGTACTTC
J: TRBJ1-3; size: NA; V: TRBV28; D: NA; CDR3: CASVAGALGNTIYF; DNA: TGTGCCAGCGTTGCAGGGGCTTTAGGAAACACCATATATTTT
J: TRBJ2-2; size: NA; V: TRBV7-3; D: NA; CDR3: CASSFRASHTGELFF; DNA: TGTGCCAGCAGCTTCCGGGCCAGTCACACCGGGGAGCTGTTTTTT
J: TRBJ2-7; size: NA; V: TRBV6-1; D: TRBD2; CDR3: CASSGPGLAGGHLLNEQYF; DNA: TGTGCCAGCAGTGGACCGGGACTAGCGGGAGGTCACCTCTTAAACGAGCAGTACTTC
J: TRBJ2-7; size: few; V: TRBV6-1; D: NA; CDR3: CATSDSGVNREQYF; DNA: TGTGCCACGTCAGATTCGGGAGTTAATAGGGAGCAGTACTTC